The sequence of this T cell receptor (beta chain) was determined in a study of blood T cell repertoires in COVID-19. Study in general: Sites in the United States, Italy and Spain provided acute and convalescent COVID-19 samples. Sample material is recorded as cDNA or gDNA derived from T cells, B-cell-depleted T cells, or PBMCs.

Authors' methods: Counts of nucleated cells, estimated from reference gene primer amplification, were obtained. The protocol was immunoSEQ multiplex PCR, while the TCRdb copy is restricted to in-frame clones and leaves out a portion. The DNA was the basis for D and trimming; V, J and clone size are from that table. This sample yields a few hundred thousand clones, of which just over 85% are seen a single time; over 1.1% belongs to the top ten. The sample taken for sequencing was peripheral blood. The TCR originated in a man older than 75 with acute or convalescent COVID-19.

CDR3 amino acids: CASSSVLEADTQYF. The CDR3 DNA reads TGTGCCAGCAGCTCTGTTTTGGAGGCAGATACGCAGTATTTT. The chain carries TRBV5-4 and TRBJ2-3, with D perhaps TRBD2 (5 bases). V dropped 3 bases and J dropped 4 bases, with 12 bases sitting between them. This CDR3 spans 14 amino acids. Germline V gives CDR1 SGHNT, CDR2 YYREEE (reference sequence).